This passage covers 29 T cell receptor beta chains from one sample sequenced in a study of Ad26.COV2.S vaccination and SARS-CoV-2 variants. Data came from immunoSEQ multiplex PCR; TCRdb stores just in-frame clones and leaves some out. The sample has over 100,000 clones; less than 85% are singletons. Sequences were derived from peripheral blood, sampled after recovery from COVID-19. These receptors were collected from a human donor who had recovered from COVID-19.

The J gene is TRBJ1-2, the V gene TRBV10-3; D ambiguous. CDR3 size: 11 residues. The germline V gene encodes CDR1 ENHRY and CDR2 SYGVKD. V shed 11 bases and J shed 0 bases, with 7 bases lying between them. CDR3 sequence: CAASSNYGYTF. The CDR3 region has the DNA TGTGCCGCCTCTTCTAACTATGGCTACACCTTC.

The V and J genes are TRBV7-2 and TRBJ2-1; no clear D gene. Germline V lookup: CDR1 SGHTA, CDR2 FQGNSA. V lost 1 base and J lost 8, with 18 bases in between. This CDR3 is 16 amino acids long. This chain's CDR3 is CASSLEQLLGRYEQFF. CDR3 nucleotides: TGTGCCAGCAGCTTAGAACAACTTCTTGGAAGGTATGAGCAGTTCTTC.

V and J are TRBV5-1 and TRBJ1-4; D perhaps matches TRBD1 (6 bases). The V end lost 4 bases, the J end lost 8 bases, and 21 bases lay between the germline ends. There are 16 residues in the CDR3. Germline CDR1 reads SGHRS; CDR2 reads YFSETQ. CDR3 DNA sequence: TGCGCCAGCAGCGTGGGTAACAGGGTTTGGGGAGAAAAACTGTTTTTT. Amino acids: CASSVGNRVWGEKLFF.

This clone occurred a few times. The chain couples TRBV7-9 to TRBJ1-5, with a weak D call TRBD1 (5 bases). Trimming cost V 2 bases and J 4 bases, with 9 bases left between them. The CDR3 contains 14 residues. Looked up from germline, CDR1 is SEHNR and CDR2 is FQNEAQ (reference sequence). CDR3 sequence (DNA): TGTGCCAGCAGCTTAAACGGGGGGAATCAGCCCCAGCATTTT. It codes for CASSLNGGNQPQHF.

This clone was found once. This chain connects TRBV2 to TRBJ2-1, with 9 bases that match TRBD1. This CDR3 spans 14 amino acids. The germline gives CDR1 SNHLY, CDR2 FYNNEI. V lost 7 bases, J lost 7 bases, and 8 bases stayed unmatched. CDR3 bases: TGTGCCAGCACCTCGGACAGGGGCCTTAATGAGCAGTTCTTC. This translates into CASTSDRGLNEQFF.

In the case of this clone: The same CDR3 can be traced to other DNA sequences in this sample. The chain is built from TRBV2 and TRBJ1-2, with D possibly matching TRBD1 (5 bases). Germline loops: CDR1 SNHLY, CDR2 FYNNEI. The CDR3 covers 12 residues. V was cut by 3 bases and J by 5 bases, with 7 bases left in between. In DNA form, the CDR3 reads TGTGCCAGCAGTGAGGGACCTTATGGCTACACCTTC. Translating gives CASSEGPYGYTF.

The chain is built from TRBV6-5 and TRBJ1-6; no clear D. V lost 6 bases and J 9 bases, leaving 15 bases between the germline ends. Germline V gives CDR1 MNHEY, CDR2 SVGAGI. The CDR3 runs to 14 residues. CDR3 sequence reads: CASRTDLSPSPLHF. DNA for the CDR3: TGTGCCAGCAGAACCGACCTGTCCCCTTCACCCCTCCACTTT.

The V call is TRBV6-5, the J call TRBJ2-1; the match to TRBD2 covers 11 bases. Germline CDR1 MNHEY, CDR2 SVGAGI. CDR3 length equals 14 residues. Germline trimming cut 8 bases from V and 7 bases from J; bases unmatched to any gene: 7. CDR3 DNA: TGTGCCAGCTCCGGAACTAGCGGGGGAAATGAGCAGTTCTTC. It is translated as CASSGTSGGNEQFF.

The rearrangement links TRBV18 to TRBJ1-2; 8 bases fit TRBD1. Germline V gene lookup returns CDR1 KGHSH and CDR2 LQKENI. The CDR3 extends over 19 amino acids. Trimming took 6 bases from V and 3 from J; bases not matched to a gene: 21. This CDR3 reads CASSVTSGRPGGLDYGYTF. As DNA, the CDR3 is TGTGCCAGCTCGGTAACCTCGGGGCGTCCAGGGGGCCTTGACTATGGCTACACCTTC.

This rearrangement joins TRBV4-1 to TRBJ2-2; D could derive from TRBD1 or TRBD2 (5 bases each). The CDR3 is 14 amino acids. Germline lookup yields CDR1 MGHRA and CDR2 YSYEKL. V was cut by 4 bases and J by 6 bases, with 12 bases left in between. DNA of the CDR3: TGCGCCAGCAGCCTTCAGGTGGGGGCCGGGGAGCTGTTTTTT. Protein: CASSLQVGAGELFF.

The CDR3 sequence: CASSLRGGHGELFF. CDR3 sequence (DNA): TGTGCCAGCAGCTTGAGGGGCGGCCACGGGGAGCTGTTTTTT. J is TRBJ2-2 and V is TRBV7-2; tentatively, D is TRBD1 or TRBD2 (5 bases each). The V end was cut by 3 bases, the J end by 7 bases, with 12 bases between. The CDR3 consists of 14 residues. Germline CDR1 SGHTA, CDR2 FQGNSA.

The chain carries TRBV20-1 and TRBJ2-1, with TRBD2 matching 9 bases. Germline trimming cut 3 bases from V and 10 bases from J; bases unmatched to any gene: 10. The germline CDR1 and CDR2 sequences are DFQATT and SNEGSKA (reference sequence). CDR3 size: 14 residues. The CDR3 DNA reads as TGCAGTGCTAGTCAGGGTAGCGGGGGTGGGGAGCAGTTCTTC. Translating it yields CSASQGSGGGEQFF.

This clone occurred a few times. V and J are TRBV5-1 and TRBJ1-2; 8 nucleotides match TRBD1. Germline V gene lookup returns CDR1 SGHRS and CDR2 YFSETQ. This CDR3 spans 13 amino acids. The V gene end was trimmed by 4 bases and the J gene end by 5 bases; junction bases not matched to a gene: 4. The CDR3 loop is CASSKGTGYGYTF. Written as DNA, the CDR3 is TGCGCCAGCAGCAAAGGGACAGGTTATGGCTACACCTTC.

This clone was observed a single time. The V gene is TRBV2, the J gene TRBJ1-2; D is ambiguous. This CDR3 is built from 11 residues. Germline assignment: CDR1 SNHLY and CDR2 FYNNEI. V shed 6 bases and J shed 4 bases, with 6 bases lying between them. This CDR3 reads CASRALYGYTF. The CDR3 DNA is TGTGCCAGCAGGGCTCTCTATGGCTACACCTTC.

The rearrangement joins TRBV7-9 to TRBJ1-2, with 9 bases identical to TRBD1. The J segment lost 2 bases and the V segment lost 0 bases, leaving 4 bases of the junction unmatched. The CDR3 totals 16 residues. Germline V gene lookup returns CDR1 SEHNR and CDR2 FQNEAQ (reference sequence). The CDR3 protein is CASSLARTGDNYGYTF. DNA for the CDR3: TGTGCCAGCAGCTTAGCTAGGACAGGGGACAACTATGGCTACACCTTC.

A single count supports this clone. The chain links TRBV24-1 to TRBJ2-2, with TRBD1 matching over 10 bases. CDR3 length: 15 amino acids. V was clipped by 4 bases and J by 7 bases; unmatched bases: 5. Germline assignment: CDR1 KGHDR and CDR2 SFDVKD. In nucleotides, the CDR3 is TGTGCCACCAGTGAATCTGGACAGGGGGACGGGGAGCTGTTTTTT. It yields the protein CATSESGQGDGELFF.

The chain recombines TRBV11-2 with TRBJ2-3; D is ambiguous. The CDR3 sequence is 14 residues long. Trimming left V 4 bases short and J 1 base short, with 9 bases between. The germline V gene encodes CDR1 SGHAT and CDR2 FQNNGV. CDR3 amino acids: CASSWAFGTDTQYF. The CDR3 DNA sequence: TGTGCCAGCAGCTGGGCCTTCGGCACAGATACGCAGTATTTT. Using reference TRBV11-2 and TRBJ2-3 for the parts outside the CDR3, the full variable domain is EAGVAQSPRYKIIEKRQSVAFWCNPISGHATLYWYQQILGQGPKLLIQFQNNGVVDDSQLPKDRFSAERLKGVDSTLKIQPAKLEDSAVYLCASSWAFGTDTQYFGPGTRLTVL.

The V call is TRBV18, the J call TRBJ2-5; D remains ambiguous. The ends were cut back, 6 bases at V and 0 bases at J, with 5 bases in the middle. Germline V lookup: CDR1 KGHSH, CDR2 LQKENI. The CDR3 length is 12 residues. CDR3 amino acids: CASSSHQETQYF. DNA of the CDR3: TGTGCCAGCTCCTCACACCAAGAGACCCAGTACTTC.

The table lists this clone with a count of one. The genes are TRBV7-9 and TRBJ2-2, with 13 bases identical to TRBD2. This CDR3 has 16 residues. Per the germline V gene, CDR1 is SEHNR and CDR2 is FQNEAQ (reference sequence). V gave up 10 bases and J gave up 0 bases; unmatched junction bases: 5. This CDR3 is CATRLAGGSNTGELFF. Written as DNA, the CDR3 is TGTGCCACACGACTAGCGGGGGGCTCGAACACCGGGGAGCTGTTTTTT.

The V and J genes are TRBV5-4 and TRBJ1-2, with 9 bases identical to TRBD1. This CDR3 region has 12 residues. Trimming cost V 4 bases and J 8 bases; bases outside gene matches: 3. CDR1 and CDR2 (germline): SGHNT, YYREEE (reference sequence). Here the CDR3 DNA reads TGTGCCAGCAGCAGGGGGACAGGGGGCTACACCTTC. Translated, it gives CASSRGTGGYTF.

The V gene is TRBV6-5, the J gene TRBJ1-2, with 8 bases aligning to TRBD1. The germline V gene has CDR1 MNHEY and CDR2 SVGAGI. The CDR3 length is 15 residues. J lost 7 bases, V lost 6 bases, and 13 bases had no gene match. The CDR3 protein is CASRKETRTGIGYTF. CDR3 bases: TGTGCCAGCAGGAAGGAGACCAGGACAGGGATTGGCTACACCTTC.

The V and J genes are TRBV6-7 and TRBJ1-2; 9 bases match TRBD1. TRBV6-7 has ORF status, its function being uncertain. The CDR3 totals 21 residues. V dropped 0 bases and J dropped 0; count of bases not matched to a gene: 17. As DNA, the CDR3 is TGTGCCAGCAGTTACTCCGCTGACGACTGGGACAGGGCCACAACTAACTATGGCTACACCTTC. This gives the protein CASSYSADDWDRATTNYGYTF.

The CDR3 DNA reads as TGTGCCAGCAGCCAGACCCCTTCCCCCGCTTTCTTT. Protein sequence: CASSQTPSPAFF. The genes are TRBV3-1 (or the pseudogene TRBV3-2) and TRBJ1-1; D call uncertain. CDR3 size: 12 residues. Per the germline V gene, CDR1 is LGHDT and CDR2 is YNNKEL (reference sequence). V was clipped by 3 bases and J by 11 bases, with 13 bases between them.

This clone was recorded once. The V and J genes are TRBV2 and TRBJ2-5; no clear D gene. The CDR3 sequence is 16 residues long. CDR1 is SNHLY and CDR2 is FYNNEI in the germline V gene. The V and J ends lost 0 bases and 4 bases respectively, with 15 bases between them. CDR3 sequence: CASSEARAGPVETQYF. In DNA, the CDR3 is TGTGCCAGCAGTGAAGCGCGAGCAGGTCCCGTAGAGACCCAGTACTTC.

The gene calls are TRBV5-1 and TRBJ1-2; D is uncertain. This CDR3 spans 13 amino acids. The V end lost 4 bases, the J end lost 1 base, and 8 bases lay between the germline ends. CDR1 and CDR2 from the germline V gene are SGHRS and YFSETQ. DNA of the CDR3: TGCGCCAGCAGCGTGGACTATAACTATGGCTACACCTTC. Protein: CASSVDYNYGYTF.

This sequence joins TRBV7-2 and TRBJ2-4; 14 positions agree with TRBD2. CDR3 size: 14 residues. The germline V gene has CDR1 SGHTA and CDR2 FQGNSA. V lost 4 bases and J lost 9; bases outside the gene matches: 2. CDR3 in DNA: TGTGCCAGCAGCTCCGGACTAGCGGGGGGCATTCAGTACTTC. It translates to CASSSGLAGGIQYF.

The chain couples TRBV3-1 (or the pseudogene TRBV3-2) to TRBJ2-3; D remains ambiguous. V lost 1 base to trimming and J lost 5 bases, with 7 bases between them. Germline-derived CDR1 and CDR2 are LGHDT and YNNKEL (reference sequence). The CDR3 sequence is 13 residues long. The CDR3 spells CASSQVRGDTQYF. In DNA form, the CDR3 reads TGTGCCAGCAGCCAAGTACGAGGAGATACGCAGTATTTT.

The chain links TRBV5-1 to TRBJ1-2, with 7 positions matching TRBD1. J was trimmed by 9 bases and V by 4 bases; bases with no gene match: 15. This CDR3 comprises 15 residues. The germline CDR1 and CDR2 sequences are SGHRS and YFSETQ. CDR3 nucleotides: TGCGCCAGCAGCCCAGGGGGGGGACAGTACAAAAGCTACACCTTC. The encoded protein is CASSPGGGQYKSYTF.

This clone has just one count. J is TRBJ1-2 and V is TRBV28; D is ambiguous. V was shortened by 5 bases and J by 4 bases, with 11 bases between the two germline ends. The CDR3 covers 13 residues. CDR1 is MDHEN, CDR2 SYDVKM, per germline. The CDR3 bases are TGTGCCAGCAGTGGGGATATCTTCTATGGCTACACCTTC. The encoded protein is CASSGDIFYGYTF.